This T cell receptor (beta chain) was recorded in a study of shared clonotypes between healthy human individuals. This clone is a singleton in its sample. Here immunoSEQ multiplex PCR was the method, and the copy in TCRdb shows in-frame clones only, minus some. There are 2 million to 3 million clones in the sample; 80% to 95% occur only once, and about 0.39% lies in the top ten. This TCR was sampled from a man aged 18-30 years in good health. Some clones in this sample may be carry-over from other donors' samples. Sequenced material: naive CD4+ T cells from PBMCs. As to subset: CD45RA+ positively selected.

The CDR3: CASSLDRDTHRDTQYF. The CDR3 nucleotides are TGTGCCAGCAGCTTGGACAGGGACACACACAGAGATACGCAGTATTTT. This sequence joins TRBV5-4 and TRBJ2-3; perhaps TRBD1 as D (6 bases). The CDR3 is made up of 16 amino acids. Trimming pared 0 bases from V and 5 bases from J, leaving 16 bases between. Germline V gene sequence: CDR1 SGHNT, CDR2 YYREEE (reference sequence).